Presented here are 14 T cell receptor beta chains from one specimen sequenced in a study of CD8+ T cells in alopecia areata. The sequencing template was cDNA reverse transcribed from extracted RNA. TCRdb keeps only in-frame clones here, not all; method: immunoSEQ multiplex PCR. The sample is made up of about 110,000 clones, none counted only once. The sequencing input was lesional skin. These receptors all come from a C3H/HeJ mouse with alopecia areata. For this mouse line, the MHC haplotype is H2-k.

Turning to this clone: Mouse gene names and germline throughout. Sequencing ends 4 residues short of the CDR3 end; the germline J gene provides the rest. The gene calls are TRBV16 and TRBJ2-5, with TRBD2 matching 8 bases. Unmatched junction bases numbered 2, after V lost 0 bases and J lost 0 bases. Germline CDR1 and CDR2: SGHSA and FRNQAP. The CDR3 runs 16 residues. The CDR3 DNA, read in part, is TGTGCAAGCAGCTTAGATGCTGGGGGGAACCAAGAC. This translates into CASSLDAGGNQD. From start to end, the CDR3 is CASSLDAGGNQDTQYF.

A few counts support this clone. The germline and genes are mouse ones. The read stops 4 residues short of the end of the CDR3; the missing end is completed from the germline J gene. The chain has TRBV14 and TRBJ2-5; unclear D gene. This CDR3 has 11 residues. Germline V gene lookup returns CDR1 SGHDT and CDR2 FRDEAV. This CDR3 is CASSSEDTQYF. The sequenced part of the CDR3 DNA is TGTGCCAGCAGTTCAGAAGAC. Looking up the rest from reference TRBV14 and TRBJ2-5 gives the full variable domain: EAGVTQSPRYAVLQEGQAVSFWCDPISGHDTLYWYQQPRDQGPQLLVYFRDEAVIDNSQLPSDRFSAVRPKGTNSTLKIQSAKQGDTATYLCASSSEDTQYFGPGTRLLVL.

This clone occurred a few times. Gene names and germline match the mouse. Coverage ceases 4 residues before the CDR3 finishes, and the germline J gene fills in the end. The rearrangement links TRBV13-2 to TRBJ2-4; 8 bases line up with TRBD1. Per germline, CDR1 NNHNN and CDR2 SYGAGS (reference sequence). There are 14 residues in the CDR3. The CDR3 sequence is CASGDATGENTLYF. The covered CDR3 bases are TGTGCCAGCGGTGATGCGACAGGGGAAAAC.

This clone was recorded a few times. The genes are named according to mouse. The DNA ends 4 residues before the CDR3 does, and the rest of the CDR3 is filled in from the germline J gene. V is TRBV1 and J is TRBJ2-7; D may be TRBD1 (6 bases). This CDR3 contains 16 residues. The germline CDR1 and CDR2 sequences are NSQYPW and LRSPGD (reference sequence). With 0 bases removed from V and 3 bases from J, the gap between germline ends came to 15 bases. This chain's CDR3 is CTCSADTGQGNYEQYF. Incomplete CDR3 DNA: TGCACCTGCAGTGCAGATACCGGGCAGGGGAACTAT.

This clone was observed a handful of times. Genes and germline come from the mouse. The CDR3 end is not reached by the read, which stops 4 residues before it; the germline J gene fills it in. This rearrangement joins TRBV13-3 to TRBJ1-1; TRBD1 aligns across 9 bases. Germline assignment: CDR1 NNHDY and CDR2 SYVADS. This CDR3 has 15 residues. The V segment lost 4 bases and the J segment 3 bases; nucleotides outside the gene matches: 7. The CDR3 sequence is CASSQTGGADTEVFF. Incomplete CDR3 DNA: TGTGCCAGCAGTCAAACAGGGGGCGCAGACACA.

This clone was seen more than once but under ten times. All gene names here are mouse names. Read coverage stops 4 residues before the CDR3 terminus; the germline J gene supplies the remainder. This chain uses TRBV17 with TRBJ2-1, with TRBD2 identical over 10 bases. CDR1 is MNHDT, CDR2 YYDKIL, per germline. V shed 4 bases, J shed 5 bases, and the junction held 5 bases outside the gene matches. The length of the CDR3 is 15 residues. CDR3 DNA, as far as it was read: TGTGCTAGCAGTATTCGACTGGGGGGTCATGCT. Protein sequence: CASSIRLGGHA. The complete CDR3 sequence is CASSIRLGGHAEQFF.

This clone was seen more than once but under ten times. The listed genes are named as in mouse. The read terminates 4 residues ahead of where the CDR3 ends, so the germline J gene completes it. The V call is TRBV1, the J call TRBJ1-4, with 10 bases fitting TRBD1. Germline CDR1 reads NSQYPW; CDR2 reads LRSPGD (reference sequence). CDR3 size: 16 residues. The CDR3 bases that were read are TGCACCTGCAGTGCAGGCCGGGACAGGGGTGGCGAA. The encoded protein is CTCSAGRDRGGE. The whole CDR3 protein is CTCSAGRDRGGERLFF.

Notes on this clone: Germline and genes: mouse. The sequence runs out 4 residues before the end of the CDR3; the remainder is reconstructed from the germline J gene. The V gene is TRBV13-1, the J gene TRBJ2-7; D is possibly TRBD2 (5 bases). Trimming took off 2 bases at V and 0 bases at J, with 9 bases between the two ends. The CDR3 length is 14 residues. Germline lookup yields CDR1 NSHNY and CDR2 SYGAGN. This chain's CDR3 is CASSDWAHSYEQYF. The CDR3 bases that were read are TGTGCCAGCAGTGACTGGGCGCACTCCTAT.

Remarks on this clone: Gene names refer to mouse genes. The read stops 4 residues short of the end of the CDR3; the missing end is completed from the germline J gene. The V and J genes are TRBV1 and TRBJ1-2; D uncertain. The CDR3 spans 15 residues. Germline CDR1 NSQYPW, CDR2 LRSPGD (reference sequence). The V end was cut by 1 base, the J end by 0 bases, with 9 bases between. The CDR3 sequence is CTCSAGHRPNSDYTF. The DNA read from the CDR3 is TGCACCTGCAGTGCAGGACATCGCCCAAACTCC.

For this clone: These gene names are mouse names. The read gets to within 4 residues of the CDR3 end, and the germline J gene fills in the rest. V gene TRBV19 combines with J gene TRBJ1-2; the match to TRBD1 covers 9 bases. Germline assignment: CDR1 FNHDT and CDR2 SITEND (reference sequence). The length of the CDR3 is 14 residues. The J segment lost 1 base and the V segment lost 2 bases, leaving 0 bases of the junction unmatched. The CDR3: CASSMDRGNSDYTF. CDR3 bases read: TGTGCCAGCAGTATGGACAGGGGAAACTCC. Variable domain in full (rest from reference TRBV19 and TRBJ1-2): GGIITQTPKFLIGQEGQKLTLKCQQNFNHDTMYWYRQDSGKGLRLIYYSITENDLQKGDLSEGYDASREKKSSFSLTVTSAQKNEMAVFLCASSMDRGNSDYTFGSGTRLLVI.

This clone was detected only a few times. The listed TCRdb protein conflicts with the DNA translation at residue 13, and the protein shown is translated directly from the DNA. The gene names here belong to mouse. The read terminates 3 residues before the CDR3 end, so the remaining end is supplied by the germline J gene. V usage is TRBV1 and J usage is TRBJ1-3; a weak D match, TRBD1 (6 bases). The germline V and J ends were trimmed by 0 bases and 2 bases, with 11 bases remaining between them. This CDR3 is 16 amino acids long. From germline, CDR1 is NSQYPW and CDR2 LRSPGD (reference sequence). The CDR3 bases that were read are TGCACCTGCAGTGCAGAAGGCGGGACAACTGGAAATACG. This encodes CTCSAEGGTTGNT. The whole CDR3 protein is CTCSAEGGTTGNTLYF.

About this clone itself: Mouse germline and gene names are used. From the germline J gene comes the end of the CDR3, since the read stops 4 residues before it. The chain recombines TRBV1 with TRBJ1-1; no clear D gene. The V gene lost 6 bases and the J gene lost 0 bases, with 8 bases spanning the gap. Germline V gene data show CDR1 as NSQYPW and CDR2 as LRSPGD (reference sequence). The CDR3 is 13 amino acids. The CDR3 bases that were read are TGCACCTGCAGCGTGACAACAAACACA. This codes for CTCSVTTNT. The entire CDR3 reads CTCSVTTNTEVFF.

In regard to this clone: Gene names and germline refer to mouse. From the germline J gene comes the end of the CDR3, since the read stops 4 residues before it. The J gene is TRBJ2-3, the V gene TRBV13-3; 7 nucleotides align to TRBD2. Germline CDR1 NNHDY, CDR2 SYVADS. Unmatched junction bases numbered 6, after V lost 2 bases and J lost 0 bases. This CDR3 has 16 residues. The CDR3 loop is CASSEGLGVSAETLYF. The DNA read from the CDR3 is TGTGCCAGCAGTGAGGGGCTGGGGGTTAGTGCAGAA.

This clone was found a few times. Gene names are mouse gene names. The missing CDR3 end, 4 residues past where the read stops, is filled in from the germline J gene. This chain uses TRBV13-3 with TRBJ2-7; the match to TRBD2 covers 8 bases. Germline V gives CDR1 NNHDY, CDR2 SYVADS. The CDR3 extends over 14 amino acids. CDR3 DNA, as far as it was read: TGTGCCAGCAGTGATGGGACTGGGTTTTAT. It codes for CASSDGTGFY. In full, the CDR3 is CASSDGTGFYEQYF.